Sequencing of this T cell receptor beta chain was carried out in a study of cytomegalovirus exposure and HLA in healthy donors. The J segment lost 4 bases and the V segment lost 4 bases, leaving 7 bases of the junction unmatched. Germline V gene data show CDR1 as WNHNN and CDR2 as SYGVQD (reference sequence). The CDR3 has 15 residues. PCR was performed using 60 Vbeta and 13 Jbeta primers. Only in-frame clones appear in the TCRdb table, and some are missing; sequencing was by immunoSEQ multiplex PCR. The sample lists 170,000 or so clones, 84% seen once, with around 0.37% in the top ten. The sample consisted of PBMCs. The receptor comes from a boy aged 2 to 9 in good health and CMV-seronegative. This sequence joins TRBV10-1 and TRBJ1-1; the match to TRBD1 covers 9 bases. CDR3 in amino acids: CASSASPGQGTEAFF. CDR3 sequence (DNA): TGCGCCAGCAGTGCTTCCCCGGGACAGGGCACTGAAGCTTTCTTT.